This T cell receptor beta chain was observed in a study of OX40 agonist ivuxolimab in advanced cancers. Overall study: Ivuxolimab, an agonist antibody against OX40 (CD134), was given to patients. Study observations and caveats: Certain nonresponding patients likewise had low normalized T-cell clonal expansion. Expanded clones belonging to CD8+ T cells outnumbered, on average, those of CD4+. At doses 0.1 to 3.0 mg/kg, CD4+ and CD8+ clones expanded.

TCRdb's table, derived via immunoSEQ multiplex PCR, lists solely in-frame clones and lacks some. The table includes about 53,000 clones, 80% to 90% detected once. The germline gives CDR1 ENHRY, CDR2 SYGVKD. The CDR3 is made up of 15 amino acids. J lost 2 bases, V lost 5 bases, and 7 bases had no gene match. This clone was picked up one time. The antigen remains undetermined. The J gene is TRBJ2-7, the V gene TRBV10-3; 9 bases line up with TRBD2. The source was CD4+ or CD8+ T cells sorted from blood, collected in a trial of the OX40 agonist ivuxolimab. The TCR sequence derives from an adult with an advanced solid tumor such as melanoma, head and neck, liver or kidney cancer. CDR3 DNA: TGTGCCATCAGTCCTTCCAGCGGGGGGCCCTACGAGCAGTACTTC. The encoded protein is CAISPSSGGPYEQYF.